The 8 T cell receptor beta chains in this list originate from one sample, sequenced in a study of T cell repertoires in cytomegalovirus infection. Using its own MiXCR run on the reads, TCRdb lists one record per CDR3 protein. This sample has approximately 150,000 distinct CDR3 sequences; about 6.5% occur once, and the top ten carry 18%. Sequencing input: PBMCs. The receptors here all came from a human donor in good health (CMV status not recorded). Some clones in this sample may be carry-over from other donors' samples.

This clonotype has more than one count but fewer than ten. V and J are TRBV9 and TRBJ1-1; the D gene is possibly TRBD1 (6 bases). V lost 0 bases and J 4 bases, leaving 7 bases between the germline ends. The length of the CDR3 is 13 residues. CDR1 and CDR2 from the germline V gene are SGDLS and YYNGEE. The CDR3 sequence is CASSVGGPTEAFF. The CDR3 coding sequence is TGTGCCAGCAGCGTAGGGGGGCCCACTGAAGCTTTCTTT.

The chain carries TRBV9 and TRBJ2-1, with 9 positions matching TRBD2. The CDR3 is 15 residues long. CDR1 and CDR2 (germline): SGDLS, YYNGEE. The V gene end was trimmed by 2 bases and the J gene end by 6 bases; junction bases not matched to a gene: 6. CDR3: CASSVRGGDGNEQFF. For the CDR3, the DNA is TGTGCCAGCAGCGTGCGCGGGGGGGACGGCAATGAGCAGTTCTTC. Full variable domain (remainder filled in from reference TRBV9 and TRBJ2-1): DSGVTQTPKHLITATGQRVTLRCSPRSGDLSVYWYQQSLDQGLQFLIQYYNGEERAKGNILERFSAQQFPDLHSELNLSSLELGDSALYFCASSVRGGDGNEQFFGPGTRLTVL.

This chain links TRBV29-1 with TRBJ2-3; D possibly matches TRBD1 or TRBD2 (5 bases each). Trimming shortened V by 2 bases and J by 4 bases, and 10 bases separated the two germline ends. Germline V CDR1 and CDR2: SQVTM, ANQGSEA. CDR3 length: 13 residues. This CDR3 is CSVELSGPDTQYF. CDR3 coding DNA: TGCAGCGTTGAACTGTCGGGACCAGATACGCAGTATTTT.

The CDR3 DNA reads as TGTGCCAGCTCAATTGACTCCGGGACGGTGAACACTGAAGCTTTCTTT. The encoded protein is CASSIDSGTVNTEAFF. The V gene is TRBV18, the J gene TRBJ1-1; possible D gene TRBD1, 5 bases. Looked up from germline, CDR1 is KGHSH and CDR2 is LQKENI. The CDR3 is made up of 16 amino acids. The V and J ends lost 5 bases and 0 bases respectively, with 16 bases between them. Full variable domain (outside the CDR3, taken from reference TRBV18 and TRBJ1-1): NAGVMQNPRHLVRRRGQEARLRCSPMKGHSHVYWYRQLPEEGLKFMVYLQKENIIDESGMPKERFSAEFPKEGPSILRIQQVVRGDSAAYFCASSIDSGTVNTEAFFGQGTRLTVV.

This clonotype appeared many times. The gene calls are TRBV7-3 and TRBJ2-7; 12 nucleotides match TRBD1. The germline V gene has CDR1 SGHTA and CDR2 FQGTGA. The CDR3 totals 13 residues. Trimming cost V 3 bases and J 10 bases; bases outside gene matches: 4. The CDR3 nucleotides are TGTGCCAGCAGCTTGGGACAGGGGGCGACACAGTACTTC. Translation: CASSLGQGATQYF.

There are many counts of this clonotype. The genes are TRBV7-2 and TRBJ2-3; possibly TRBD1 or TRBD2 for D (6 bases each). The germline gives CDR1 SGHTA, CDR2 FQGNSA. V shed 5 bases and J shed 3 bases, with 15 bases lying between them. This CDR3 is 15 amino acids long. The CDR3 sequence: CASSHPRGRTDTQYF. DNA for the CDR3: TGTGCCAGCAGCCATCCTAGGGGGAGGACAGATACGCAGTATTTT.

J is TRBJ2-7 and V is TRBV12-3 or TRBV12-4, with D unresolved. The CDR3 extends over 13 amino acids. Trimming shortened V by 5 bases and J by 1 base, and 9 bases separated the two germline ends. As DNA, the CDR3 is TGTGCCAGCAGTCACAGTTTTTCCTACGAGCAGTACTTC. This translates into CASSHSFSYEQYF.

This clonotype was seen repeatedly, ten times or more. The rearrangement joins TRBV2 to TRBJ1-2; a weak D match, TRBD1 (5 bases). CDR1 and CDR2 from the germline V gene are SNHLY and FYNNEI. V lost 2 bases and J 4 bases, leaving 14 bases between the germline ends. CDR3 length equals 15 residues. CDR3 in amino acids: CASSENGIGVYGYTF. The CDR3 region has the DNA TGTGCCAGCAGTGAAAACGGGATAGGGGTCTATGGCTACACCTTC.